The 26 T cell receptor beta chains presented below share a single source sample, sequenced in a study of cytomegalovirus exposure and HLA in healthy donors. 13 Jbeta primers and 60 Vbeta primers were used for the PCR. Clones were sequenced by immunoSEQ multiplex PCR, and TCRdb holds only the in-frame ones, with some missing. The sample lists about 160,000 clones, around 60% occurring once. The sample was PBMCs. The receptors shown here come from an older woman in good health and CMV-seropositive.

The chain combines TRBV29-1 with TRBJ2-4; weak D call: TRBD1 (6 bases). The CDR3 contains 15 residues. Germline loops: CDR1 SQVTM, CDR2 ANQGSEA. The germline V and J ends were trimmed by 6 bases and 1 base, with 16 bases remaining between them. The CDR3 nucleotides are TGCAGCGTGTGGGACCCCCAGGGGGCCAAAAACATTCAGTACTTC. Translated, it gives CSVWDPQGAKNIQYF.

There are a few counts of this clone. The V call is TRBV14, the J call TRBJ1-4; D remains ambiguous. Germline CDR1 is SGHDN and CDR2 is FVKESK. Trimming removed 0 bases from V and 7 bases from J, with 12 bases in between. The CDR3 spans 15 residues. CDR3: CASSQDRRRFEKLFF. CDR3 in DNA: TGTGCCAGCAGCCAAGATCGGAGAAGGTTTGAAAAACTGTTTTTT.

The V and J genes are TRBV9 and TRBJ2-7, with 10 bases fitting TRBD1. The V gene's germline CDR1 is SGDLS and CDR2 YYNGEE. V lost 3 bases, J lost 6 bases, and 9 bases stayed unmatched. The CDR3 totals 15 residues. This CDR3 is CASSAAGQGNLEQYF. The DNA of the CDR3 is TGTGCCAGCAGCGCAGCGGGACAGGGGAATCTCGAGCAGTACTTC.

The chain joins TRBV6-5 to TRBJ2-5, with 10 nucleotides matching TRBD2. Looked up from germline, CDR1 is MNHEY and CDR2 is SVGAGI. The CDR3 sequence is 14 residues long. Trimming removed 6 bases from V and 4 bases from J; junction bases left unmatched: 5. The CDR3: CASRSGRDPETQYF. The CDR3 nucleotides read TGTGCCAGCAGGAGCGGGAGGGATCCAGAGACCCAGTACTTC.

This chain joins TRBV29-1 and TRBJ1-1, with D unclear. CDR3 length equals 13 residues. In germline, CDR1 is SQVTM, CDR2 ANQGSEA. The V end was cut by 5 bases, the J end by 0 bases, with 10 bases between. Here the CDR3 reads CSVRSGLNTEAFF. The DNA for the CDR3 is TGCAGCGTTAGGTCAGGATTGAACACTGAAGCTTTCTTT.

The gene calls are TRBV7-6 and TRBJ2-1; weak D call: TRBD1 (6 bases). CDR1 is SGHVS and CDR2 is FNYEAQ in the germline V gene. Trimming pared 1 base from V and 1 base from J, leaving 8 bases between. The CDR3 consists of 15 residues. CDR3 sequence: CASSLVGGSYNEQFF. CDR3 DNA sequence: TGTGCCAGCAGCTTAGTAGGGGGATCCTACAATGAGCAGTTCTTC.

This clone showed up just a few times. The chain is built from TRBV11-2 and TRBJ2-7, with TRBD1 matching over 10 bases. The V segment lost 5 bases and the J segment 7 bases; nucleotides outside the gene matches: 14. The CDR3 spans 16 residues. In germline, CDR1 is SGHAT, CDR2 FQNNGV. The DNA for the CDR3 is TGTGCCAGCAGCAGCTGGGGACAGGGGTCCCTACGGGAGCAGTACTTC. Protein sequence: CASSSWGQGSLREQYF.

This chain links TRBV27 with TRBJ1-4; tentative D call: TRBD1 (6 bases). The germline V and J ends were trimmed by 1 base and 5 bases, with 14 bases remaining between them. The CDR3 has 16 residues. CDR1 is MNHEY, CDR2 SMNVEV, per germline (reference sequence). Here the CDR3 reads CASSLFGTQKNEKLFF. CDR3 coding DNA: TGTGCCAGCAGTTTATTTGGGACACAGAAGAATGAAAAACTGTTTTTT.

This clone has more than one count but fewer than ten. The genes are TRBV5-4 and TRBJ2-5; possibly TRBD2 for D (5 bases). The DNA matches TRBJ2-7 better at its end, which makes the J call doubtful. Germline V gene data show CDR1 as SGHNT and CDR2 as YYREEE (reference sequence). This CDR3 is 14 amino acids long. Here the CDR3 DNA reads TGTGCCAGCAGCTTGGGGGATGAGGGCCACGAGCAGTACTTC. Protein: CASSLGDEGHEQYF.

V is TRBV2 and J is TRBJ1-1; 12 nucleotides match TRBD1. Germline loops: CDR1 SNHLY, CDR2 FYNNEI. The V segment lost 6 bases and the J segment 7 bases; nucleotides outside the gene matches: 6. The CDR3 runs 14 residues. As DNA, the CDR3 is TGTGCCAGCAGGCGGGACAGGGGGCTGAATGAAGCTTTCTTT. Amino acid sequence: CASRRDRGLNEAFF.

This clone was seen just once. The CDR3 sequence is CASSPGRYQAFF. The CDR3 nucleotides read TGTGCCAGCAGTCCCGGTCGATACCAAGCTTTCTTT. The gene calls are TRBV28 and TRBJ1-1; no clear D gene. CDR3 length: 12 residues. V was shortened by 5 bases and J by 9 bases, with 13 bases between the two germline ends. The germline V gene encodes CDR1 MDHEN and CDR2 SYDVKM.

The genes are TRBV21-1 and TRBJ2-2; TRBD2 is taken as the D call from the table, unchecked against the DNA. TRBV21-1 has pseudogene status. The CDR3 is 16 residues long. DNA for the CDR3: TGTGCCAGCCCCCTGGCCGGGGAAGTCGACACCGGGGAGCTGTTTTTT. Its protein is CASPLAGEVDTGELFF.

This chain connects TRBV30 to TRBJ2-1, with D unresolved. V was cut by 0 bases and J by 4 bases, with 13 bases left in between. The CDR3 sequence is 15 residues long. Germline V gives CDR1 GTSNPN, CDR2 SVGIG (reference sequence). DNA for the CDR3: TGTGCCTGGAGTGTAAACAGCCGTTTATACAATGAGCAGTTCTTC. Translation gives CAWSVNSRLYNEQFF.

The chain joins TRBV11-2 to TRBJ2-7; D is unclear. Germline V gene sequence: CDR1 SGHAT, CDR2 FQNNGV. The CDR3 totals 15 residues. The V gene lost 5 bases and the J gene lost 2 bases, with 16 bases spanning the gap. CDR3 DNA: TGTGCCAGCAGCCTCCGTGGCGGAGCTCCCTACGAGCAGTACTTC. It is translated as CASSLRGGAPYEQYF.

The gene calls are TRBV27 and TRBJ2-1; tentatively, D is TRBD1 (6 bases). This CDR3 has 15 residues. Per germline, CDR1 MNHEY and CDR2 SMNVEV (reference sequence). V lost 2 bases and J lost 5, with 13 bases in between. Here the CDR3 reads CASSLTGLANNEQFF. Here the CDR3 DNA reads TGTGCCAGCAGTTTAACAGGGCTGGCGAACAATGAGCAGTTCTTC.

The rearrangement uses TRBV30 and TRBJ2-7; a possible D gene is TRBD2 (5 bases). This CDR3 contains 13 residues. Germline assignment: CDR1 GTSNPN and CDR2 SVGIG (reference sequence). Trimming pared 5 bases from V and 3 bases from J, leaving 14 bases between. In DNA, the CDR3 is TGTGCCTGGGACCGCTCTACTAGCTACGAGCAGTACTTC. Translation gives CAWDRSTSYEQYF.

The V and J genes are TRBV7-2 and TRBJ2-5; 12 bases align to TRBD2. Germline V gives CDR1 SGHTA, CDR2 FQGNSA. The CDR3 runs to 16 residues. Germline trimming cut 5 bases from V and 6 bases from J; bases unmatched to any gene: 10. CDR3 coding DNA: TGTGCCAGCAGCCCGCCTCTAGCGGGAGGGTTGAAGACCCAGTACTTC. It specifies CASSPPLAGGLKTQYF.

This sequence joins TRBV7-2 and TRBJ1-1, with TRBD1 as a possible D gene (5 bases). Trimming removed 3 bases at V and 10 bases at J, with 9 bases between. There are 11 residues in the CDR3. The germline V gene encodes CDR1 SGHTA and CDR2 FQGNSA. The CDR3 is CASSLGQLAFF. CDR3 in DNA: TGTGCCAGCAGCTTGGGGCAGCTAGCTTTCTTT.

This sequence joins TRBV18 and TRBJ2-1, with 12 bases matching TRBD2. Germline CDR1 and CDR2: KGHSH and LQKENI. V dropped 0 bases and J dropped 7; count of bases not matched to a gene: 7. The CDR3 consists of 17 residues. The DNA for the CDR3 is TGTGCCAGCTCACCACCGTTAACTAGCGGGAGGATGAATGAGCAGTTCTTC. The encoded protein is CASSPPLTSGRMNEQFF.

The CDR3 DNA is TGTGCCAGCAGCCAGGACAAAAACTATGGCTACACCTTC. It translates to CASSQDKNYGYTF. The gene calls are TRBV5-6 and TRBJ1-2; weak D call: TRBD1 (5 bases). V was shortened by 4 bases and J by 2 bases, with 9 bases between the two germline ends. Looked up from germline, CDR1 is SGHDT and CDR2 is YYEEEE. The CDR3 has 13 residues. Supplemented by reference TRBV5-6 and TRBJ1-2, the full variable domain reads DAGVTQSPTHLIKTRGQQVTLRCSPKSGHDTVSWYQQALGQGPQFIFQYYEEEERQRGNFPDRFSGHQFPNYSSELNVNALLLGDSALYLCASSQDKNYGYTFGSGTRLTVV.

This chain joins TRBV6-1 and TRBJ2-5, with TRBD2 identical over 11 bases. Germline CDR1 reads MNHNS; CDR2 reads SASEGT. The CDR3 length is 17 residues. Germline trimming cut 3 bases from V and 4 bases from J; bases unmatched to any gene: 10. The CDR3 here is CASSDVMVSGRAETQYF. CDR3 nucleotides: TGTGCCAGCAGTGACGTGATGGTTAGCGGGAGGGCAGAGACCCAGTACTTC.

The J gene is TRBJ2-3, the V gene TRBV4-3; tentative D call: TRBD2 (5 bases). The germline V and J ends were trimmed by 1 base and 5 bases, with 10 bases remaining between them. The CDR3 is made up of 14 amino acids. The germline V gene has CDR1 LGHNA and CDR2 YSLEER. For the CDR3, the DNA is TGCGCCAGCAGCCAAGTTTCTCGGGGAGATACGCAGTATTTT. Protein product: CASSQVSRGDTQYF.

The sample holds one count of this clone. The chain employs TRBV30 and TRBJ2-7; 7 bases are shared with TRBD1. The CDR3 runs to 13 residues. V dropped 0 bases and J dropped 2; count of bases not matched to a gene: 1. Germline CDR1 GTSNPN, CDR2 SVGIG (reference sequence). CDR3 nucleotide sequence: TGTGCCTGGAGTGTTGGACAGGCCTACGAGCAGTACTTC. This encodes CAWSVGQAYEQYF.

This chain connects TRBV10-1 to TRBJ1-3; no firm D call. With 10 bases removed from V and 0 bases from J, the gap between germline ends came to 10 bases. The CDR3 runs to 13 residues. The germline CDR1 and CDR2 sequences are WNHNN and SYGVQD (reference sequence). CDR3 in amino acids: CANNNNSGNTIYF. The CDR3 DNA reads as TGCGCCAACAATAACAACTCTGGAAACACCATATATTTT.

In DNA form, the CDR3 reads TGCGCCAGCAGCCAAGGGTACGGTGCGGGTGAGCAGTACTTC. Translating it yields CASSQGYGAGEQYF. This sequence joins TRBV4-3 and TRBJ2-7, with D tentatively TRBD2 (5 bases). Germline CDR1 and CDR2: LGHNA and YSLEER. Trimming left V 1 base short and J 7 bases short, with 14 bases between. This CDR3 region has 14 residues.

This clone came up a few times. The V gene is TRBV28, the J gene TRBJ2-1; D ambiguous. The germline V gene encodes CDR1 MDHEN and CDR2 SYDVKM. This CDR3 is 13 amino acids long. V shed 3 bases and J shed 7 bases, with 10 bases lying between them. CDR3 amino acids: CASSFSLENEQFF. As DNA, the CDR3 is TGTGCCAGCAGTTTCAGTCTAGAGAATGAGCAGTTCTTC.